One sample yielded the 31 T cell receptor beta chains listed below, sequenced in a study of T cell responses to AZD1222 COVID-19 vaccine. Clones were sequenced by immunoSEQ multiplex PCR, and TCRdb holds only the in-frame ones, with some missing. The table lists over 100,000 clones, 70% to 90% of them singletons, with approximately 8.4% in the top ten. The specimen comprised peripheral blood, sampled on day 0 of AZD1222 vaccination. The receptor source for this set is an adult in good health.

Only one count was recorded for this clone. The chain carries TRBV3-1 (or the pseudogene TRBV3-2) and TRBJ1-1; D is ambiguous. Germline-derived CDR1 and CDR2 are LGHDT and YNNKEL (reference sequence). Trimming removed 2 bases from V and 2 bases from J, with 9 bases in between. This CDR3 comprises 14 residues. The CDR3 DNA sequence: TGTGCCAGCAGCCAAAGGGCAGACAACACTGAAGCTTTCTTT. This encodes CASSQRADNTEAFF.

The V and J genes are TRBV6-5 and TRBJ1-2, with D perhaps matching TRBD1 (6 bases). Trimming removed 6 bases from V and 2 bases from J, with 13 bases in between. CDR3 length: 14 amino acids. Germline loops: CDR1 MNHEY, CDR2 SVGAGI. The CDR3 sequence is CASRGADRNYGYTF. The CDR3 nucleotides are TGTGCCAGCAGGGGGGCGGACAGAAACTATGGCTACACCTTC.

The chain is built from TRBV9 and TRBJ2-7; 10 bases agree with TRBD1. With V trimmed by 4 bases and J by 7 bases, 8 bases remained unmatched. Looked up from germline, CDR1 is SGDLS and CDR2 is YYNGEE. This CDR3 comprises 14 residues. The CDR3 DNA reads TGTGCCAGCAGCCCCGGGACAGGGGTTGGAGAGCAGTACTTC. Protein: CASSPGTGVGEQYF.

CDR3: CASTRTGGNNQPQHF. CDR3 sequence (DNA): TGTGCCAGCACCCGGACAGGGGGCAACAACCAGCCCCAGCATTTT. The chain has TRBV19 and TRBJ1-5; 11 nucleotides agree with TRBD1. CDR1 and CDR2 from the germline V gene are LNHDA and SQIVND (reference sequence). J gave up 7 bases and V 9 bases, and 11 bases lay outside the gene matches. CDR3 length equals 15 residues.

The chain uses TRBV25-1 and TRBJ1-1; D gene uncertain. This CDR3 region has 11 residues. The germline V gene encodes CDR1 MGHDK and CDR2 SYGVNS. V was pared by 6 bases and J by 8 bases, with 10 bases between. CDR3 coding DNA: TGTGCCAGCAGGAGGGTTGGGGAAGCTTTCTTT. Its translation is CASRRVGEAFF.

The rearrangement uses TRBV3-1 (or the pseudogene TRBV3-2) and TRBJ1-2; 10 bases line up with TRBD1. From germline, CDR1 is LGHDT and CDR2 YNNKEL (reference sequence). The CDR3 has 16 amino acids. V lost 2 bases, J lost 7 bases, and 10 bases stayed unmatched. The CDR3 nucleotides read TGTGCCAGCAGCCAACGCGACAGGGGGCTGAGAAGTGGCTACACCTTC. As protein: CASSQRDRGLRSGYTF.

The chain has TRBV30 and TRBJ1-1; D gene unclear. The CDR3 is 16 amino acids. V lost 4 bases, J lost 3 bases, and 21 bases lay in between. Germline V gene sequence: CDR1 GTSNPN, CDR2 SVGIG (reference sequence). CDR3 sequence reads: CAWTGRLDLTDTEAFF. CDR3 nucleotides: TGTGCCTGGACCGGCCGACTCGACCTAACGGACACTGAAGCTTTCTTT.

The chain combines TRBV5-1 with TRBJ2-7; 8 bases match TRBD1. Trimming cost V 3 bases and J 7 bases; bases outside gene matches: 12. Germline V gives CDR1 SGHRS, CDR2 YFSETQ. This CDR3 is 15 amino acids long. The CDR3 sequence is CASSSTQGAPGEQYF. The CDR3 bases are TGCGCCAGCAGCTCAACTCAGGGGGCGCCGGGGGAGCAGTACTTC.

This chain connects TRBV5-1 to TRBJ2-7; 9 bases are shared with TRBD2. From germline, CDR1 is SGHRS and CDR2 YFSETQ. V trimming: 1 base; J trimming: 2 bases; junction bases outside the gene matches: 4. The CDR3 has 15 residues. CDR3 nucleotide sequence: TGCGCCAGCAGCTTGTGGCGGGGGGGCACCTACGAGCAGTACTTC. Its protein is CASSLWRGGTYEQYF.

The chain is built from TRBV21-1 and TRBJ1-1; the table's D call of TRBD1 was not tested on the DNA. TRBV21-1 represents a pseudogene. This CDR3 has 19 amino acids. The CDR3 DNA is TGTGCCAGCAGCAAAGACGACAGGGTAAGGAGGTATAGGGACACTGAAGCTTTCTTT. It translates to CASSKDDRVRRYRDTEAFF.

The J gene is TRBJ2-1, the V gene TRBV13; D remains ambiguous. Trimming shortened V by 3 bases and J by 9 bases, and 9 bases separated the two germline ends. The germline V gene has CDR1 PRHDT and CDR2 FYEKMQ (reference sequence). This CDR3 has 12 residues. CDR3 in amino acids: CASSFTRGEQFF. The CDR3 coding sequence is TGTGCCAGCAGCTTTACTCGTGGTGAGCAGTTCTTC.

J is TRBJ1-2 and V is TRBV6-5; TRBD1 agrees at 8 bases. Germline CDR1 MNHEY, CDR2 SVGAGI. Trimming removed 1 base from V and 8 bases from J; junction bases left unmatched: 6. CDR3 length: 14 residues. CDR3 bases: TGTGCCAGCAGTTACTGGCAGGGGGCCCAGGGCTACACCTTC. It is translated as CASSYWQGAQGYTF.

V gene TRBV15 combines with J gene TRBJ1-2, with a possible D match to TRBD1 (5 bases). Germline CDR1 and CDR2: LNHNV and YYDKDF (reference sequence). V lost 8 bases and J 2 bases, leaving 15 bases between the germline ends. The CDR3 has 14 residues. For the CDR3, the DNA is TGTGCCACCGCGAGGGCCGGGACCAACTATGGCTACACCTTC. Its translation is CATARAGTNYGYTF.

V and J are TRBV27 and TRBJ2-3; TRBD2 matches 9 bases. There are 18 residues in the CDR3. J was trimmed by 4 bases and V by 5 bases; bases with no gene match: 16. The V gene's germline CDR1 is MNHEY and CDR2 SMNVEV (reference sequence). CDR3 bases: TGTGCCAGCAGTCTCGGGGTCGGGGCGGGAGGGCTTCCAGATACGCAGTATTTT. It yields the protein CASSLGVGAGGLPDTQYF.

The V gene is TRBV6-5, the J gene TRBJ2-7, with TRBD1 as a possible D gene (6 bases). V was cut by 6 bases and J by 4 bases, with 10 bases left in between. CDR3 length: 12 amino acids. Germline CDR1 and CDR2: MNHEY and SVGAGI. CDR3 DNA sequence: TGTGCCAGCAGAGCAGGGGTATACGAGCAGTACTTC. The encoded protein is CASRAGVYEQYF.

The chain combines TRBV7-3 with TRBJ2-1; 8 bases map to TRBD2. J was trimmed by 6 bases and V by 5 bases; bases with no gene match: 12. This CDR3 spans 16 amino acids. CDR1 is SGHTA, CDR2 FQGTGA, per germline. CDR3 in DNA: TGTGCCAGCAGCGGACCCGGGACTAGAACAAGCAATGAGCAGTTCTTC. This codes for CASSGPGTRTSNEQFF.

With respect to this clone: Germline is not matched at one junction end, which may reflect a read error. The V call is TRBV5-1, the J call TRBJ2-7; possibly TRBD1 or TRBD2 for D (5 bases each). Germline CDR1 is SGHRS and CDR2 is YFSETQ. CDR3 length: 14 amino acids. CDR3 region: CASSLAEGWGDRRF. CDR3 DNA: TGCGCCAGCAGCTTGGCCGAGGGGTGGGGAGACAGACGATTC. The full variable domain, rest sourced from reference TRBV5-1 and TRBJ2-7, is KAGVTQTPRYLIKTRGQQVTLSCSPISGHRSVSWYQQTPGQGLQFLFEYFSETQRNKGNFPGRFSGRQFSNSRSEMNVSTLELGDSALYLCASSLAEGWGDRRFGPGTRLTVT.

The gene calls are TRBV5-4 and TRBJ2-7, with 9 bases lining up with TRBD1. The V gene's germline CDR1 is SGHNT and CDR2 YYREEE (reference sequence). The CDR3 is 15 residues long. Trimming removed 1 base from V and 2 bases from J; junction bases left unmatched: 4. In DNA, the CDR3 is TGTGCCAGCAGCTTGACTACAGGGGGCCCCTACGAGCAGTACTTC. It codes for CASSLTTGGPYEQYF. The full variable domain, completed using reference TRBV5-4 and TRBJ2-7, is ETGVTQSPTHLIKTRGQQVTLRCSSQSGHNTVSWYQQALGQGPQFIFQYYREEENGRGNFPPRFSGLQFPNYSSELNVNALELDDSALYLCASSLTTGGPYEQYFGPGTRLTVT.

The rearrangement links TRBV19 to TRBJ1-1; no reliable D call. Trimming left V 0 bases short and J 5 bases short, with 7 bases between. CDR3 length: 13 residues. Germline-derived CDR1 and CDR2 are LNHDA and SQIVND (reference sequence). CDR3 region: CASSIEPGTEAFF. The CDR3 region has the DNA TGTGCCAGTAGTATAGAACCCGGGACTGAAGCTTTCTTT.

The chain is built from TRBV29-1 and TRBJ1-2; D remains ambiguous. The V and J ends lost 7 bases and 4 bases respectively, with 13 bases between them. The CDR3 is 12 residues long. Per germline, CDR1 SQVTM and CDR2 ANQGSEA. As DNA, the CDR3 is TGCAGCGCTGCGACCGGGCTCTATGGCTACACCTTC. It is translated as CSAATGLYGYTF.

The rearrangement uses TRBV18 and TRBJ2-1, with D maybe TRBD1 (6 bases). From germline, CDR1 is KGHSH and CDR2 LQKENI. CDR3 length: 15 residues. Trimming took 6 bases from V and 0 from J, leaving 12 bases between them. The DNA of the CDR3 is TGTGCCAGCTCGGCAGGGGTAAGCTCCTACAATGAGCAGTTCTTC. Its protein product is CASSAGVSSYNEQFF.

The chain employs TRBV7-9 and TRBJ1-3; D unclear. The germline CDR1 and CDR2 sequences are SEHNR and FQNEAQ (reference sequence). The germline V and J ends were trimmed by 5 bases and 0 bases, with 8 bases remaining between them. This CDR3 is 14 amino acids long. CDR3 residues: CASSRTYSGNTIYF. DNA for the CDR3: TGTGCCAGCAGCCGGACCTACTCTGGAAACACCATATATTTT.

This clone turned up a few times. This rearrangement joins TRBV6-4 to TRBJ1-2; a possible D gene is TRBD1 (5 bases). Trimming took 4 bases from V and 4 from J, leaving 13 bases between them. In germline, CDR1 is MRHNA, CDR2 SNTAGT. The CDR3 is 14 amino acids. CDR3 DNA sequence: TGTGCCAGCAGTGCCGACAGCTTTGCCTATGGCTACACCTTC. This codes for CASSADSFAYGYTF.

CDR3 sequence: CAWRVPGQGRRTEAFF. In nucleotides, the CDR3 is TGTGCCTGGAGAGTCCCGGGACAGGGGAGGAGAACTGAAGCTTTCTTT. The rearrangement uses TRBV30 and TRBJ1-1; TRBD1 aligns across 10 bases. The length of the CDR3 is 16 residues. J lost 5 bases, V lost 3 bases, and 12 bases had no gene match. Per germline, CDR1 GTSNPN and CDR2 SVGIG (reference sequence). The variable domain in full, completed from reference TRBV30 and TRBJ1-1, reads SQTIHQWPATLVQPVGSPLSLECTVEGTSNPNLYWYRQAAGRGLQLLFYSVGIGQISSEVPQNLSASRPQDRQFILSSKKLLLSDSGFYLCAWRVPGQGRRTEAFFGQGTRLTVV.

The chain employs TRBV12-3 or TRBV12-4 and TRBJ1-4; TRBD1 might be the D (6 bases). The CDR3 is 13 residues long. This CDR3 reads CATRTVSNEKLFF. DNA for the CDR3: TGTGCAACCCGGACAGTTTCGAATGAAAAACTGTTTTTT.

This clone was counted once. The chain links TRBV19 to TRBJ2-1; 8 bases line up with TRBD2. CDR1 LNHDA and CDR2 SQIVND come from the germline V gene (reference sequence). CDR3 length equals 16 residues. Trimming removed 6 bases from V and 4 bases from J; junction bases left unmatched: 11. The DNA for the CDR3 is TGTGCCAGTAGCCCCTTCGGGAGGGGGGAATACAATGAGCAGTTCTTC. Its translation: CASSPFGRGEYNEQFF.

V usage is TRBV5-4 and J usage is TRBJ2-5, with D maybe TRBD2 (7 bases). Trimming shortened V by 4 bases and J by 5 bases, and 18 bases separated the two germline ends. CDR1 is SGHNT, CDR2 YYREEE, per germline (reference sequence). The CDR3 length is 15 residues. CDR3 sequence reads: CASSPSMGGAETQYF. The CDR3 DNA follows: TGTGCCAGCAGCCCCTCCATGGGGGGGGCGGAGACCCAGTACTTC.

This clone appeared once. V gene TRBV6-4 combines with J gene TRBJ2-2; 8 positions agree with TRBD2. J lost 6 bases, V lost 4 bases, and 10 bases had no gene match. Germline loops: CDR1 MRHNA, CDR2 SNTAGT. This CDR3 comprises 16 residues. The CDR3 bases are TGTGCCAGCAGTGCCGGGACTAGTGGGATGCCCGGGGAGCTGTTTTTT. Its protein is CASSAGTSGMPGELFF.

The V and J genes are TRBV3-1 (or the pseudogene TRBV3-2) and TRBJ2-7, with D perhaps matching TRBD1 (5 bases). Germline values: CDR1 LGHDT, CDR2 YNNKEL (reference sequence). This CDR3 region has 12 residues. Between the trimmed V and J ends, which lost 6 bases and 6 bases, there was a span of 12 bases. The CDR3 spells CASRQQVGEQYF. For the CDR3, the DNA is TGTGCCAGCAGGCAACAGGTGGGCGAGCAGTACTTC.

V gene TRBV9 combines with J gene TRBJ1-3; possible D gene TRBD1, 6 bases. V was clipped by 4 bases and J by 0 bases, with 14 bases between them. Germline V gene data show CDR1 as SGDLS and CDR2 as YYNGEE. CDR3 length equals 16 residues. CDR3 region: CASSLQGQLSGNTIYF. The CDR3 DNA follows: TGTGCCAGCAGCCTCCAAGGACAGCTCTCTGGAAACACCATATATTTT.

The rearrangement uses TRBV2 and TRBJ2-3, with TRBD1 matching 10 bases. The CDR3 consists of 14 residues. Germline CDR1 and CDR2: SNHLY and FYNNEI. V lost 10 bases to trimming and J lost 4 bases; unmatched junction nucleotides: 8. The CDR3 DNA reads TGTGCCACTAAGAGGGACAGGGGCTCAGATACGCAGTATTTT. This gives the protein CATKRDRGSDTQYF.